A single sample gave rise to the 26 T cell receptor beta chains below, sequenced in a study of cytomegalovirus exposure and HLA in healthy donors. The PCR contained 60 Vbeta and 13 Jbeta primers. Libraries were prepared by immunoSEQ multiplex PCR; TCRdb keeps only in-frame clonotypes and omits some of them. Here the sample spans roughly 60,000 clones, roughly 70% being singletons. Sequencing was carried out using PBMCs. Source of these receptors: a woman aged 55-69 years in good health and CMV-seropositive.

J is TRBJ1-1 and V is TRBV14; TRBD1 is a possible D gene (5 bases). Germline CDR1 SGHDN, CDR2 FVKESK. The germline V and J ends were trimmed by 4 bases and 4 bases, with 7 bases remaining between them. This CDR3 has 12 amino acids. The CDR3 loop reads CASSPGITEAFF. DNA of the CDR3: TGTGCCAGCAGCCCAGGGATCACTGAAGCTTTCTTT.

This sequence joins TRBV7-3 and TRBJ2-1; 9 nucleotides match TRBD1. With 2 bases clipped from V and 8 bases from J, the junction kept 7 bases outside the gene matches. Germline loops: CDR1 SGHTA, CDR2 FQGTGA. CDR3 length equals 15 residues. The CDR3 sequence is CASSLQGQGVDEQFF. The CDR3 DNA reads TGTGCCAGCAGCTTACAGGGACAGGGAGTAGATGAGCAGTTCTTC.

The CDR3 loop is CASSVDMNTEAFF. CDR3 coding DNA: TGTGCCAGCAGCGTAGACATGAACACTGAAGCTTTCTTT. The V gene is TRBV9, the J gene TRBJ1-1, with D uncertain. Trimming took 0 bases from V and 0 from J, leaving 3 bases between them. Germline V gives CDR1 SGDLS, CDR2 YYNGEE. The CDR3 loop spans 13 amino acids.

The chain links TRBV4-3 to TRBJ1-1; no clear D. The CDR3 sequence is 13 residues long. The ends were cut back, 1 base at V and 11 bases at J, with 14 bases in the middle. Germline CDR1 reads LGHNA; CDR2 reads YSLEER. The chain's CDR3 is CASSQVMADPAFF. CDR3 DNA: TGCGCCAGCAGCCAAGTTATGGCCGATCCGGCTTTCTTT.

The chain combines TRBV5-1 with TRBJ1-5, with 10 nucleotides matching TRBD1. The germline CDR1 and CDR2 sequences are SGHRS and YFSETQ. The CDR3 totals 15 residues. V trimming: 3 bases; J trimming: 5 bases; junction bases outside the gene matches: 5. The CDR3 DNA is TGCGCCAGCAGCTCCGGGACAGGGGCCTATCAGCCCCAGCATTTT. Amino acid sequence: CASSSGTGAYQPQHF.

The rearrangement uses TRBV5-1 and TRBJ2-3; tentative D call: TRBD2 (5 bases). With 3 bases removed from V and 6 bases from J, the gap between germline ends came to 11 bases. Looked up from germline, CDR1 is SGHRS and CDR2 is YFSETQ. The CDR3 is 13 amino acids. Written as DNA, the CDR3 is TGCGCCAGCAGCTCGAAACTAGGGGATACGCAGTATTTT. Protein: CASSSKLGDTQYF.

Remarks on this clone: The junction differs from germline at one of its ends, possibly a read error. This chain joins TRBV7-9 and TRBJ1-6, with 7 bases matching TRBD1. Germline V gene lookup returns CDR1 SEHNR and CDR2 FQNEAQ (reference sequence). The CDR3 is 14 amino acids. In DNA, the CDR3 is TGTTCCAGCAGCCCCGGGACAGCGACTTCACCCCTCCACTTT. This gives the protein CSSSPGTATSPLHF.

The chain uses TRBV19 and TRBJ2-7; TRBD2 matches at 7 bases. The CDR3 has 15 amino acids. V lost 5 bases to trimming and J lost 7 bases; unmatched junction nucleotides: 14. Germline lookup yields CDR1 LNHDA and CDR2 SQIVND (reference sequence). DNA of the CDR3: TGTGCCAGTAGTTTCACGAGGGGACTACCAAGGGAGCAGTACTTC. Its translation: CASSFTRGLPREQYF.

This chain links TRBV27 with TRBJ2-2; D may be TRBD1 (6 bases). The CDR3 spans 17 residues. The ends were cut back, 6 bases at V and 0 bases at J, with 17 bases in the middle. In germline, CDR1 is MNHEY, CDR2 SMNVEV (reference sequence). DNA of the CDR3: TGTGCCAGCAGGACCCGCGAACAGGGTGCGAACACCGGGGAGCTGTTTTTT. It translates to CASRTREQGANTGELFF.

V usage is TRBV19 and J usage is TRBJ1-3; maybe TRBD1 (5 bases). The CDR3 covers 15 residues. Trimming took 6 bases from V and 0 from J, leaving 12 bases between them. CDR1 and CDR2 from the germline V gene are LNHDA and SQIVND (reference sequence). The CDR3 here is CASRPTGHSGNTIYF. DNA of the CDR3: TGTGCCAGTAGACCTACAGGACACTCTGGAAACACCATATATTTT. Looking up the rest from reference TRBV19 and TRBJ1-3 gives the full variable domain: DGGITQSPKYLFRKEGQNVTLSCEQNLNHDAMYWYRQDPGQGLRLIYYSQIVNDFQKGDIAEGYSVSREKKESFPLTVTSAQKNPTAFYLCASRPTGHSGNTIYFGEGSWLTVV.

The chain has TRBV6-1 and TRBJ1-2; TRBD1 matches 7 bases. The CDR3 length is 13 residues. Germline V gene data show CDR1 as MNHNS and CDR2 as SASEGT. V shed 6 bases, J shed 6 bases, and the junction held 7 bases outside the gene matches. In DNA form, the CDR3 reads TGTGCCAGCAGCCGCACAGGGGAGCATGGCTACACCTTC. It specifies CASSRTGEHGYTF.

The rearrangement links TRBV7-2 to TRBJ1-2, with TRBD1 matching over 9 bases. CDR3 length: 13 residues. Per germline, CDR1 SGHTA and CDR2 FQGNSA. The J segment lost 4 bases and the V segment lost 5 bases, leaving 2 bases of the junction unmatched. The CDR3: CASSKGQGYGYTF. CDR3 DNA: TGTGCCAGCAGCAAGGGACAGGGCTATGGCTACACCTTC.

This clone was picked up a small number of times. The rearrangement links TRBV11-2 to TRBJ2-1, with TRBD2 matching over 8 bases. Unmatched junction bases numbered 7, after V lost 5 bases and J lost 4 bases. Germline CDR1 reads SGHAT; CDR2 reads FQNNGV. The CDR3 runs 15 residues. The CDR3 region is CASSRIAGSYNEQFF. For the CDR3, the DNA is TGTGCCAGCAGCCGAATAGCGGGGAGTTACAATGAGCAGTTCTTC.

The rearrangement joins TRBV4-3 to TRBJ1-1; 10 nucleotides line up with TRBD1. V dropped 3 bases and J dropped 7; count of bases not matched to a gene: 11. There are 16 residues in the CDR3. Germline loops: CDR1 LGHNA, CDR2 YSLEER. The CDR3 DNA reads as TGCGCCAGCAGCCATGATCCTCGGACAGGGGGACGTGAAGCTTTCTTT. Residues: CASSHDPRTGGREAFF.

V is TRBV5-1 and J is TRBJ1-2, with D unresolved. Germline V gives CDR1 SGHRS, CDR2 YFSETQ. The CDR3 is made up of 14 amino acids. Trimming cost V 3 bases and J 8 bases, with 17 bases left between them. The CDR3 region has the DNA TGCGCCAGCAGCTACAACCGGGAAGAAGGAGGCTACACCTTC. Its protein is CASSYNREEGGYTF.

This chain joins TRBV11-2 and TRBJ2-1; TRBD2 matches at 7 bases. The CDR3 has 16 amino acids. Germline assignment: CDR1 SGHAT and CDR2 FQNNGV. The junction had 7 bases not matched to a gene; V was cut back by 5 bases and J by 0 bases. The CDR3 region has the DNA TGTGCCAGCAGCGAGGGGAGCGGGGCCTCCTACAATGAGCAGTTCTTC. Encoded protein: CASSEGSGASYNEQFF.

This rearrangement joins TRBV19 to TRBJ1-1; tentatively, D is TRBD1 (5 bases). CDR1 and CDR2 from the germline V gene are LNHDA and SQIVND (reference sequence). The CDR3 sequence is 16 residues long. V shed 0 bases and J shed 1 base, with 12 bases lying between them. The CDR3 sequence is CASSIDQGRRNTEAFF. In nucleotides, the CDR3 is TGTGCCAGTAGTATAGATCAGGGCAGACGGAACACTGAAGCTTTCTTT.

The rearrangement links TRBV5-6 to TRBJ2-7; 8 bases are a match to TRBD1. Germline CDR1 reads SGHDT; CDR2 reads YYEEEE. The V segment lost 3 bases and the J segment 3 bases; nucleotides outside the gene matches: 8. The CDR3 has 15 residues. CDR3 in amino acids: CASSSAGTGLYEQYF. DNA of the CDR3: TGTGCCAGCAGCTCGGCCGGGACAGGTCTCTACGAGCAGTACTTC.

The chain carries TRBV9 and TRBJ1-4; D remains ambiguous. The V gene's germline CDR1 is SGDLS and CDR2 YYNGEE. The V and J ends lost 3 bases and 8 bases respectively, with 8 bases between them. The CDR3 consists of 12 residues. The CDR3 reads CASSGAGEKLFF. The CDR3 DNA sequence: TGTGCCAGCAGCGGGGCTGGGGAAAAACTGTTTTTT.

J is TRBJ2-5 and V is TRBV2, with a tentative D call TRBD1 (6 bases). The CDR3 is made up of 15 amino acids. The germline CDR1 and CDR2 sequences are SNHLY and FYNNEI. V was trimmed by 7 bases and J by 11 bases, leaving 26 bases between them. The CDR3 DNA sequence: TGTGCCAGCACCCAAGGGGCTGACAGGCAAGGGGAGCAGTACTTC. Amino acids: CASTQGADRQGEQYF.

This chain joins TRBV10-3 and TRBJ1-5, with D hard to call. V shed 6 bases and J shed 0 bases, with 6 bases lying between them. This CDR3 has 13 amino acids. CDR1 and CDR2 from the germline V gene are ENHRY and SYGVKD. The CDR3 DNA sequence: TGTGCCATCAGCAGCGATAGCAATCAGCCCCAGCATTTT. It encodes CAISSDSNQPQHF.

This clone has just a few counts. V is TRBV15 and J is TRBJ2-1; 8 nucleotides align to TRBD1. The CDR3 has 19 amino acids. Germline CDR1 reads LNHNV; CDR2 reads YYDKDF (reference sequence). With V trimmed by 0 bases and J by 7 bases, 17 bases remained unmatched. Here the CDR3 reads CATSRDWGLDREYGNEQFF. Here the CDR3 DNA reads TGTGCCACCAGCAGAGATTGGGGCCTGGACAGGGAGTATGGGAATGAGCAGTTCTTC.

The rearrangement links TRBV14 to TRBJ1-1; TRBD1 matches 9 bases. The CDR3 covers 15 residues. Germline V CDR1 and CDR2: SGHDN, FVKESK. The trim removed 4 bases at V and 3 bases at J, leaving 6 bases unmatched. CDR3 amino acids: CASSPWTGVDTEAFF. For the CDR3, the DNA is TGTGCCAGCAGCCCTTGGACAGGGGTCGACACTGAAGCTTTCTTT.

This clone has just a few counts. The chain joins TRBV7-8 to TRBJ2-5, with 9 bases lining up with TRBD1. Per germline, CDR1 SGHVS and CDR2 FQNEAQ. CDR3 length equals 17 residues. The ends lost 4 bases at V and 2 bases at J; junction bases unmatched: 11. In nucleotides, the CDR3 is TGTGCCAGCAGCTACCGGGACAGGGTTGGGCGGCAAGAGACCCAGTACTTC. Translation gives CASSYRDRVGRQETQYF.

A note on this clone: Germline and junction disagree at one end, which may indicate a read error. This chain joins TRBV7-9 and TRBJ2-5, with 7 bases that match TRBD2. There are 12 residues in the CDR3. Germline V lookup: CDR1 SEHNR, CDR2 FQNEAQ (reference sequence). This CDR3 reads CSSRGSGETQYF. The DNA for the CDR3 is TGTTCCAGCAGAGGTAGCGGGGAGACCCAGTACTTC.

The rearrangement links TRBV5-1 to TRBJ1-6, with a tentative D call TRBD1 (6 bases). CDR3 length: 16 amino acids. V lost 5 bases to trimming and J lost 9 bases, with 21 bases between them. CDR1 SGHRS and CDR2 YFSETQ come from the germline V gene. This CDR3 is CASSQDAGARGSPLHF. In nucleotides, the CDR3 is TGCGCCAGCAGTCAGGATGCGGGGGCTCGGGGTTCACCCCTCCACTTT. Variable domain in full (rest from reference TRBV5-1 and TRBJ1-6): KAGVTQTPRYLIKTRGQQVTLSCSPISGHRSVSWYQQTPGQGLQFLFEYFSETQRNKGNFPGRFSGRQFSNSRSEMNVSTLELGDSALYLCASSQDAGARGSPLHFGNGTRLTVT.